This T cell receptor beta chain was identified during a study of blood T cell repertoires in COVID-19. Trimming shortened V by 0 bases and J by 6 bases, and 11 bases separated the two germline ends. From germline, CDR1 is LGHNA and CDR2 YSLEER. CDR3 length: 15 amino acids. TCRdb's table, derived via immunoSEQ multiplex PCR, lists solely in-frame clones and lacks some. The table includes about 160,000 clones, under 90% detected once. The TCR comes from a woman aged 50 to 65 who had recovered from COVID-19. Sequences were obtained from PBMCs or T cells enriched from blood (not recorded which). The genes are TRBV4-3 and TRBJ2-2; TRBD1 might be the D (5 bases). CDR3 sequence reads: CASSQDSGSPGELFF. CDR3 DNA sequence: TGCGCCAGCAGCCAAGACTCAGGGTCCCCCGGGGAGCTGTTTTTT.